These 17 T cell receptor beta chains were sequenced from one sample in a study of cytomegalovirus exposure and HLA in healthy donors. Profiled with immunoSEQ multiplex PCR; TCRdb holds only in-frame clones, not every one. Of some 100,000 clones in the sample, roughly 88% are singletons; the top ten hold approximately 2%. The material sequenced was PBMCs. All receptors come from a man younger than 35 in good health and CMV-seronegative.

This clone was detected only once. V gene TRBV6-5 combines with J gene TRBJ2-1; 10 positions agree with TRBD2. V was pared by 2 bases and J by 7 bases, with 8 bases of the junction left unmatched. The germline V gene has CDR1 MNHEY and CDR2 SVGAGI. The CDR3 sequence is 16 residues long. The CDR3 loop is CASSYSLAGVGNEQFF. CDR3 bases: TGTGCCAGCAGTTACAGTCTAGCGGGAGTAGGGAATGAGCAGTTCTTC.

In this sample, this clone turned up once. The rearrangement joins TRBV7-4 to TRBJ2-5, with 8 bases fitting TRBD1. Unmatched junction bases numbered 7, after V lost 5 bases and J lost 5 bases. Germline V gene lookup returns CDR1 SGHVT and CDR2 SQSDAQ. CDR3 size: 14 residues. The CDR3, as DNA: TGTGCCAGCAGCAAGGACAGGGTGGGTGAGACCCAGTACTTC. It yields the protein CASSKDRVGETQYF.

J is TRBJ2-5 and V is TRBV5-6; TRBD1 matches at 8 bases. Germline lookup yields CDR1 SGHDT and CDR2 YYEEEE. This CDR3 is built from 14 residues. V trimming: 10 bases; J trimming: 5 bases; junction bases outside the gene matches: 13. The CDR3 nucleotides read TGTGCCGCGCACGGCAGGGGGCAAGGTGAGACCCAGTACTTC. As protein: CAAHGRGQGETQYF.

The rearrangement uses TRBV5-1 and TRBJ2-2, with 10 bases lining up with TRBD2. Trimming took 1 base from V and 5 from J; bases not matched to a gene: 8. Germline loops: CDR1 SGHRS, CDR2 YFSETQ. The CDR3 is 17 residues long. DNA of the CDR3: TGCGCCAGCAGCTTGTTAGCGGGGGGAGTAACAACCGGGGAGCTGTTTTTT. Protein product: CASSLLAGGVTTGELFF.

The rearrangement links TRBV7-9 to TRBJ2-5, with TRBD1 identical over 9 bases. V lost 5 bases to trimming and J lost 4 bases; unmatched junction nucleotides: 11. The germline gives CDR1 SEHNR, CDR2 FQNEAQ (reference sequence). The CDR3 has 16 residues. CDR3 sequence: CASSINRGLFGETQYF. CDR3 DNA sequence: TGTGCCAGCAGCATCAACAGGGGGCTGTTCGGAGAGACCCAGTACTTC. Drawing the rest from reference TRBV7-9 and TRBJ2-5, the complete variable domain is DTGVSQNPRHKITKRGQNVTFRCDPISEHNRLYWYRQTLGQGPEFLTYFQNEAQLEKSRLLSDRFSAERPKGSFSTLEIQRTEQGDSAMYLCASSINRGLFGETQYFGPGTRLLVL.

This sequence joins TRBV7-6 and TRBJ2-2; D possibly corresponds to TRBD2 (5 bases). This CDR3 has 18 residues. The V end was cut by 4 bases, the J end by 1 base, with 19 bases between. CDR1 SGHVS and CDR2 FNYEAQ come from the germline V gene. CDR3 in DNA: TGTGCCAGCAGCTCGCCAAGGACTCGGGGAGTGAACACCGGGGAGCTGTTTTTT. Translating it yields CASSSPRTRGVNTGELFF.

The J gene is TRBJ2-2, the V gene TRBV27; D might be TRBD2 (6 bases). The CDR3 covers 14 residues. Germline CDR1 reads MNHEY; CDR2 reads SMNVEV (reference sequence). Deletions cut 1 base from V and 4 bases from J, with 7 bases between. The CDR3 loop is CASSLWRGTGELFF. The CDR3 coding sequence is TGTGCCAGCAGTTTATGGAGGGGCACCGGGGAGCTGTTTTTT.

The chain links TRBV28 to TRBJ1-4; 8 bases align to TRBD1. Germline trimming cut 6 bases from V and 5 bases from J; bases unmatched to any gene: 5. Germline V lookup: CDR1 MDHEN, CDR2 SYDVKM. The CDR3 sequence is 14 residues long. CDR3 sequence (DNA): TGTGCCAGCAGAAGAAGGACAGGGAATGAAAAACTGTTTTTT. Encoded protein: CASRRRTGNEKLFF.

The chain uses TRBV6-6 and TRBJ1-2; D not resolved. V was shortened by 6 bases and J by 9 bases, with 11 bases between the two germline ends. The CDR3 length is 11 residues. Germline V gene lookup returns CDR1 MNHNY and CDR2 SVGAGI (reference sequence). The CDR3 sequence: CASRPTSCYTF. The CDR3 region has the DNA TGTGCCAGCAGACCGACTTCATGCTACACCTTC.

The chain is built from TRBV18 and TRBJ2-2; perhaps TRBD2 as D (6 bases). V shed 3 bases and J shed 1 base, with 12 bases lying between them. CDR1 is KGHSH, CDR2 LQKENI, per germline. The CDR3 sequence is 16 residues long. DNA for the CDR3: TGTGCCAGCTCACCGGGGTCGCGGGGGAACACCGGGGAGCTGTTTTTT. Amino acids: CASSPGSRGNTGELFF.

The V gene is TRBV6-7, the J gene TRBJ2-4; D may be TRBD2 (6 bases). TRBV6-7 is an ORF; its function is uncertain. Trimming cost V 7 bases and J 0 bases, with 13 bases left between them. The CDR3 runs 15 residues. CDR3 sequence (DNA): TGTGCCAGCACCAAAAGCGGGTTAGCCAAAAACATTCAGTACTTC. This encodes CASTKSGLAKNIQYF.

The rearrangement uses TRBV19 and TRBJ1-2, with D possibly matching TRBD1 (5 bases). The CDR3 has 14 residues. The germline V gene has CDR1 LNHDA and CDR2 SQIVND (reference sequence). V gave up 6 bases and J gave up 6 bases, with 17 bases separating them. The DNA of the CDR3 is TGTGCCAGTAGCCTACCTGGGGCGTTTGATGGCTACACCTTC. Protein sequence: CASSLPGAFDGYTF.

The V gene is TRBV6-1, the J gene TRBJ2-1; 8 bases line up with TRBD2. The length of the CDR3 is 17 residues. The V gene's germline CDR1 is MNHNS and CDR2 SASEGT. V lost 3 bases and J lost 0; bases outside the gene matches: 7. This CDR3 reads CASSDTSGHVSYNEQFF. In DNA, the CDR3 is TGTGCCAGCAGTGACACTAGCGGACACGTCTCCTACAATGAGCAGTTCTTC.

The count of this clone is one. The CDR3 sequence: CASSMRGQGIVNTEAFF. CDR3 nucleotides: TGTGCCAGCTCTATGCGGGGACAGGGTATCGTTAACACTGAAGCTTTCTTT. The chain recombines TRBV2 with TRBJ1-1; 9 bases match TRBD1. CDR3 size: 17 residues. The ends lost 8 bases at V and 2 bases at J; junction bases unmatched: 15. The germline CDR1 and CDR2 sequences are SNHLY and FYNNEI.

This clone was picked up one time. CDR3 protein: CASKGLYSYEQYF. The CDR3 DNA follows: TGTGCCAGTAAGGGACTCTACTCCTACGAGCAGTACTTC. The gene calls are TRBV6-1 and TRBJ2-7; the D gene is possibly TRBD2 (6 bases). This CDR3 has 13 amino acids. Per the germline V gene, CDR1 is MNHNS and CDR2 is SASEGT. Trimming shortened V by 9 bases and J by 0 bases, and 12 bases separated the two germline ends.

CDR3: CASSPHTVYEQYF. The CDR3 DNA reads TGTGCCAGCAGCCCCCATACGGTTTATGAGCAGTACTTC. The chain joins TRBV7-2 to TRBJ2-7; D unclear. Germline CDR1 is SGHTA and CDR2 is FQGNSA. The germline V and J ends were trimmed by 5 bases and 7 bases, with 15 bases remaining between them. The CDR3 spans 13 residues.

The rearrangement links TRBV28 to TRBJ2-7; D unresolved. The V end was cut by 8 bases, the J end by 4 bases, with 15 bases between. Germline V gene data show CDR1 as MDHEN and CDR2 as SYDVKM. The CDR3 runs 13 residues. CDR3 DNA sequence: TGTGCCAGCGCCCGACTTCCCGATTACGAGCAGTACTTC. This encodes CASARLPDYEQYF.